What follows are 26 T cell receptor beta chains derived from one specimen sequenced in a study of shared clonotypes between healthy human individuals. Assay used: immunoSEQ multiplex PCR; TCRdb lists only in-frame clones, some missing. The repertoire has around 2,000,000 clones, around 96% of them found once; the top ten carry 1.2%. The naive CD8 population came from CD45RO-negative cells selected for CCR7, without terminally differentiated effector memory CD45RA+ cells. The sequencing input was naive CD8+ T cells sorted from blood. The origin of the receptors is a man younger than 35 in good health.

This chain links TRBV28 with TRBJ2-3, with 8 bases matching TRBD2. Germline CDR1 is MDHEN and CDR2 is SYDVKM. After removal of 6 bases from V and 4 bases from J, the junction contained 9 bases not matched to a gene. This CDR3 comprises 15 residues. CDR3 coding DNA: TGTGCCAGCAGCGCTTGGATTAGCGGGGCAGATACGCAGTATTTT. Amino acids: CASSAWISGADTQYF.

Notes on this clone: At one boundary the junction diverges from the germline segment, which might be a read error. The chain is built from TRBV29-1 and TRBJ1-3; TRBD1 might be the D (6 bases). Germline loops: CDR1 SQVTM, CDR2 ANQGSEA. The CDR3 runs to 12 residues. Here the CDR3 reads CSFEGDGNTIYF. In DNA form, the CDR3 reads TGCAGCTTTGAGGGGGATGGAAACACCATATATTTT.

Note on this clone: In the same sample, other DNA sequences code for this CDR3. The genes are TRBV19 and TRBJ2-7; TRBD1 matches 10 bases. This CDR3 comprises 14 residues. Germline trimming cut 6 bases from V and 3 bases from J; bases unmatched to any gene: 5. Germline V gives CDR1 LNHDA, CDR2 SQIVND (reference sequence). The CDR3: CASSAGTGDYEQYF. CDR3 coding DNA: TGTGCCAGTAGCGCCGGGACAGGGGACTACGAGCAGTACTTC.

The chain couples TRBV5-6 to TRBJ2-7; the D gene is possibly TRBD1 (5 bases). The germline V gene has CDR1 SGHDT and CDR2 YYEEEE. The CDR3 is 14 residues long. The V end was cut by 0 bases, the J end by 3 bases, with 10 bases between. Here the CDR3 reads CASSLGRGGYEQYF. CDR3 in DNA: TGTGCCAGCAGCTTGGGTAGGGGCGGCTACGAGCAGTACTTC.

This rearrangement joins TRBV6-4 to TRBJ2-7; D is possibly TRBD1 (5 bases). V lost 3 bases to trimming and J lost 6 bases, with 12 bases between them. The CDR3 runs to 13 residues. CDR1 MRHNA and CDR2 SNTAGT come from the germline V gene. CDR3 DNA: TGTGCCAGCAGTGAACTGCCTAGGGGCGAGCAGTACTTC. Translating it yields CASSELPRGEQYF.

The chain uses TRBV23-1 and TRBJ2-7; 9 positions match TRBD1. TRBV23-1 counts as an open reading frame of uncertain function. The trim removed 5 bases at V and 4 bases at J, leaving 6 bases unmatched. The CDR3 extends over 14 amino acids. CDR3: CASSSKDRGYEQYF. CDR3 coding DNA: TGCGCCAGCAGTTCCAAGGACAGGGGATACGAGCAGTACTTC.

CDR3 residues: CASSNRDLGIYEQYF. CDR3 nucleotides: TGTGCCAGCAGCAACCGGGACCTAGGGATCTACGAGCAGTACTTC. The V call is TRBV7-9, the J call TRBJ2-7; TRBD1 or TRBD2 may be the D gene (5 bases each). The CDR3 is 15 residues long. CDR1 is SEHNR, CDR2 FQNEAQ, per germline (reference sequence). V shed 5 bases and J shed 3 bases, with 17 bases lying between them.

J is TRBJ2-5 and V is TRBV5-1, with D possibly matching TRBD2 (5 bases). The closer fit of TRBJ2-7 to the DNA end suggests the J call may be wrong. Germline lookup yields CDR1 SGHRS and CDR2 YFSETQ. The CDR3 is made up of 13 amino acids. As DNA, the CDR3 is TGCGCCAGCAGCTTGTCTGCCGGGGTCGAGCAGTACTTC. Encoded protein: CASSLSAGVEQYF.

The gene calls are TRBV29-1 and TRBJ2-7, with 7 positions matching TRBD1. Germline V CDR1 and CDR2: SQVTM, ANQGSEA. V lost 0 bases to trimming and J lost 4 bases; unmatched junction nucleotides: 0. This CDR3 is built from 12 residues. The DNA of the CDR3 is TGCAGCGTTGAAGAACAGGGGTACGAGCAGTACTTC. Translation gives CSVEEQGYEQYF.

The genes are TRBV14 and TRBJ1-4, with 7 bases identical to TRBD1. J gave up 4 bases and V 3 bases, and 11 bases lay outside the gene matches. Germline assignment: CDR1 SGHDN and CDR2 FVKESK. CDR3 length equals 17 residues. CDR3 nucleotide sequence: TGTGCCAGCAGCCATTACAGGGGCCCGCTCCTTAATGAAAAACTGTTTTTT. Residues: CASSHYRGPLLNEKLFF.

The chain combines TRBV4-3 with TRBJ2-7, with D perhaps TRBD2 (6 bases). The V gene's germline CDR1 is LGHNA and CDR2 YSLEER. Trimming took 0 bases from V and 0 from J, leaving 12 bases between them. The CDR3 spans 16 residues. CDR3 coding DNA: TGCGCCAGCAGCCAAGAGGAACACGGGAGCTCCTACGAGCAGTACTTC. This codes for CASSQEEHGSSYEQYF.

J is TRBJ2-7 and V is TRBV7-9, with D perhaps matching TRBD1 (5 bases). V gave up 2 bases and J gave up 6 bases, with 20 bases separating them. The germline V gene has CDR1 SEHNR and CDR2 FQNEAQ (reference sequence). CDR3 length: 16 amino acids. The CDR3 is CASSLIGTGISGEQYF. The DNA of the CDR3 is TGTGCCAGCAGCTTAATTGGTACAGGTATCTCGGGCGAGCAGTACTTC.

This chain uses TRBV6-6 with TRBJ1-5, with 12 positions matching TRBD1. Trimming took 1 base from V and 6 from J; bases not matched to a gene: 4. This CDR3 is built from 16 residues. Germline CDR1 MNHNY, CDR2 SVGAGI (reference sequence). This CDR3 reads CASSYFGTGGVQPQHF. The CDR3 DNA reads as TGTGCCAGCAGTTACTTCGGGACAGGGGGCGTTCAGCCCCAGCATTTT.

The chain employs TRBV5-4 and TRBJ2-3; no clear D. This CDR3 is 13 amino acids long. V shed 3 bases and J shed 2 bases, with 7 bases lying between them. The germline V gene has CDR1 SGHNT and CDR2 YYREEE (reference sequence). CDR3 bases: TGTGCCAGCAGCTCCTTGAACACAGATACGCAGTATTTT. Its protein product is CASSSLNTDTQYF.

The chain carries TRBV7-9 and TRBJ2-7; D perhaps matches TRBD2 (6 bases). The CDR3 has 16 residues. The V end was cut by 5 bases, the J end by 0 bases, with 17 bases between. The germline V gene encodes CDR1 SEHNR and CDR2 FQNEAQ (reference sequence). CDR3 in amino acids: CASSPSLAGGSYEQYF. The DNA for the CDR3 is TGTGCCAGCAGCCCCTCTCTTGCCGGGGGCTCCTACGAGCAGTACTTC.

The chain recombines TRBV4-1 with TRBJ1-2, with D uncertain. Germline values: CDR1 MGHRA, CDR2 YSYEKL. V was shortened by 0 bases and J by 5 bases, with 13 bases between the two germline ends. The length of the CDR3 is 15 residues. The CDR3, as DNA: TGCGCCAGCAGCCAAGAGGGAGGGAAAGGGTATGGCTACACCTTC. Translation: CASSQEGGKGYGYTF.

The V call is TRBV28, the J call TRBJ2-3; 7 nucleotides align to TRBD2. The CDR3 totals 16 residues. V lost 4 bases and J lost 3; bases outside the gene matches: 10. Germline CDR1 reads MDHEN; CDR2 reads SYDVKM. Here the CDR3 reads CASSSPGTRGTDTQYF. DNA of the CDR3: TGTGCCAGCAGTTCCCCGGGGACGCGGGGGACAGATACGCAGTATTTT.

In its sample, this clone was seen once. V is TRBV7-9 and J is TRBJ2-1; tentative D call: TRBD2 (5 bases). Looked up from germline, CDR1 is SEHNR and CDR2 is FQNEAQ (reference sequence). The CDR3 consists of 16 residues. V lost 1 base and J 2 bases, leaving 12 bases between the germline ends. DNA of the CDR3: TGTGCCAGCAGCTTAGTATCCAGCGGAACCTACAATGAGCAGTTCTTC. Protein product: CASSLVSSGTYNEQFF.

The chain combines TRBV5-8 with TRBJ1-1; 8 nucleotides match TRBD1. The CDR3 is 15 residues long. Germline V lookup: CDR1 SGHTS, CDR2 YDEGEE. V trimming: 0 bases; J trimming: 6 bases; junction bases outside the gene matches: 7. CDR3 DNA: TGTGCCAGCAGCTTGGCCGCAGGGGGCGCGCCTGAAGCTTTCTTT. Its protein product is CASSLAAGGAPEAFF.

With respect to this clone: The sample contains more than one DNA sequence encoding this CDR3. The rearrangement uses TRBV4-1 and TRBJ2-7; 13 bases agree with TRBD2. After removal of 4 bases from V and 2 bases from J, the junction contained 2 bases not matched to a gene. The CDR3 consists of 15 residues. Germline CDR1 reads MGHRA; CDR2 reads YSYEKL. DNA of the CDR3: TGCGCCAGCAGCCGCGGGACTAGCGGGACCTACGAGCAGTACTTC. The encoded protein is CASSRGTSGTYEQYF.

The V and J genes are TRBV5-4 and TRBJ1-5, with D perhaps TRBD1 (5 bases). V was pared by 9 bases and J by 5 bases, with 15 bases between. Germline loops: CDR1 SGHNT, CDR2 YYREEE (reference sequence). The CDR3 sequence is 13 residues long. Here the CDR3 reads CATAGGIDQPQHF. CDR3 bases: TGTGCCACAGCTGGGGGAATCGATCAGCCCCAGCATTTT. Full variable domain (remainder filled in from reference TRBV5-4 and TRBJ1-5): ETGVTQSPTHLIKTRGQQVTLRCSSQSGHNTVSWYQQALGQGPQFIFQYYREEENGRGNFPPRFSGLQFPNYSSELNVNALELDDSALYLCATAGGIDQPQHFGDGTRLSIL.

In the case of this clone: No conserved phenylalanine or tryptophan ends this CDR3, so it is likely a read error. The DNA is omitted, as the CDR3 cannot be located on it reliably, and the CDR3 follows TCRdb's listing. The chain couples TRBV28 to TRBJ2-7; the DNA was not used to check the table's D call, TRBD1. The V gene's germline CDR1 is MDHEN and CDR2 SYDVKM. The CDR3 has 11 residues if both end residues are counted. CDR3 sequence reads: CASSLRRREEI.

The genes are TRBV5-6 and TRBJ2-5; 10 bases agree with TRBD1. V shed 3 bases and J 1 base; nucleotides not matched to a gene: 6. This CDR3 has 16 residues. The germline gives CDR1 SGHDT, CDR2 YYEEEE. The chain's CDR3 is CASSYWDRGLQETQYF. CDR3 DNA: TGTGCCAGCAGCTACTGGGACAGGGGACTCCAAGAGACCCAGTACTTC. Full variable domain (missing parts from reference TRBV5-6 and TRBJ2-5): DAGVTQSPTHLIKTRGQQVTLRCSPKSGHDTVSWYQQALGQGPQFIFQYYEEEERQRGNFPDRFSGHQFPNYSSELNVNALLLGDSALYLCASSYWDRGLQETQYFGPGTRLLVL.

The chain links TRBV19 to TRBJ1-1; 9 bases fit TRBD1. The trim removed 7 bases at V and 1 base at J, leaving 10 bases unmatched. The germline V gene encodes CDR1 LNHDA and CDR2 SQIVND (reference sequence). This CDR3 region has 16 residues. CDR3 sequence (DNA): TGTGCCAGTATCCCCCTCCCGGGACAGGGGAACACTGAAGCTTTCTTT. Its protein product is CASIPLPGQGNTEAFF. The variable domain in full, with the rest retrieved from reference TRBV19 and TRBJ1-1, is DGGITQSPKYLFRKEGQNVTLSCEQNLNHDAMYWYRQDPGQGLRLIYYSQIVNDFQKGDIAEGYSVSREKKESFPLTVTSAQKNPTAFYLCASIPLPGQGNTEAFFGQGTRLTVV.

This clone occurred once. The V call is TRBV9, the J call TRBJ1-1; D not resolved. Germline V lookup: CDR1 SGDLS, CDR2 YYNGEE. V was trimmed by 0 bases and J by 11 bases, leaving 14 bases between them. The CDR3 runs to 13 residues. The CDR3 DNA reads as TGTGCCAGCAGCGTAGAAGGGTCCCTCGACGCTTTCTTT. This encodes CASSVEGSLDAFF.

This clone was recorded only once. The chain uses TRBV5-4 and TRBJ2-6; D might be TRBD1 (5 bases). The CDR3 is 17 residues long. V was cut by 2 bases and J by 0 bases, with 12 bases left in between. Germline-derived CDR1 and CDR2 are SGHNT and YYREEE (reference sequence). The CDR3 region is CASSLGVPGSGANVLTF. The CDR3 bases are TGTGCCAGCAGCTTAGGGGTTCCGGGCTCTGGGGCCAACGTCCTGACTTTC.